These 8 T cell receptor beta chains originate from one sample sequenced in a study of blood T cells in healthy people across ages. Next came a second PCR, run for about 7 to 12 cycles, which used a sample-barcoded 5' primer along with a J-beta primer mix. MiXCR, applied by TCRdb to the 5' RACE reads, yields one record per CDR3 protein. The data contain more than 1 million distinct CDR3 sequences, 45% of them singletons. Sequencing was carried out using blood. These receptors were taken from a woman aged 55-69 years in good health.

This chain joins TRBV20-1 and TRBJ1-6; TRBD1 might be the D (6 bases). CDR1 and CDR2 from the germline V gene are DFQATT and SNEGSKA (reference sequence). V was cut by 5 bases and J by 11 bases, with 16 bases left in between. The CDR3 runs 13 residues. The CDR3 sequence: CSAPGTSDAPLHF. The CDR3 nucleotides read TGCAGTGCTCCCGGGACATCGGATGCACCCCTCCACTTT.

The chain combines TRBV15 with TRBJ2-1; TRBD2 aligns across 10 bases. The CDR3 consists of 17 residues. Trimming removed 2 bases from V and 9 bases from J; junction bases left unmatched: 13. Per germline, CDR1 LNHNV and CDR2 YYDKDF (reference sequence). This CDR3 reads CATSRPSSGSQRAEQFF. The CDR3 DNA sequence: TGTGCCACCAGCAGACCGTCTAGCGGGAGTCAACGCGCTGAGCAGTTCTTC.

This clonotype turned up a few times. The J gene is TRBJ2-5, the V gene TRBV20-1; tentative D call: TRBD2 (6 bases). Trimming took 5 bases from V and 2 from J, leaving 15 bases between them. The CDR3 is made up of 14 amino acids. In germline, CDR1 is DFQATT, CDR2 SNEGSKA (reference sequence). The CDR3 is CSASPAGRQETQYF. The DNA for the CDR3 is TGCAGTGCTTCGCCAGCCGGGAGACAAGAGACCCAGTACTTC.

Of note for this clonotype: One junction end disagrees with the germline gene, perhaps due to a read error. J is TRBJ2-3 and V is TRBV4-2, with a weak D call TRBD2 (6 bases). The CDR3 is made up of 16 amino acids. Germline values: CDR1 LGHNA, CDR2 YNFKEQ. The CDR3 region is CASSQEWRRETETQYF. DNA for the CDR3: TGTGCCAGTAGCCAAGAGTGGCGGAGGGAGACAGAGACGCAGTATTTT.

The J gene is TRBJ2-1, the V gene TRBV27; 10 nucleotides line up with TRBD1. The J segment lost 9 bases and the V segment lost 4 bases, leaving 6 bases of the junction unmatched. This CDR3 has 14 amino acids. The germline V gene has CDR1 MNHEY and CDR2 SMNVEV (reference sequence). CDR3 in amino acids: CASSWDRGMSEQFF. The CDR3 bases are TGTGCCAGCAGTTGGGACAGGGGTATGAGTGAGCAGTTCTTC.

This clonotype was picked up a small number of times. The rearrangement uses TRBV7-9 and TRBJ2-7; maybe TRBD1 (5 bases). V lost 6 bases to trimming and J lost 7 bases, with 16 bases between them. The germline V gene has CDR1 SEHNR and CDR2 FQNEAQ (reference sequence). The CDR3 runs to 13 residues. This CDR3 is CASRPSGRDEQYF. The CDR3 nucleotides are TGTGCCAGCAGACCGTCGGGCAGGGATGAGCAGTACTTC.

V is TRBV15 and J is TRBJ1-2, with D hard to call. The CDR3 loop spans 13 amino acids. Trimming stripped 5 bases from V and 2 bases from J, with 9 bases between. CDR1 and CDR2 (germline): LNHNV, YYDKDF (reference sequence). The CDR3, as DNA: TGTGCCACCAGCCCTACGGGCAACTATGGCTACACCTTC. Translated: CATSPTGNYGYTF.

This clonotype was seen only a few times. At one end, the junction sequence differs from germline, possibly due to a read error. The chain combines TRBV6-1 with TRBJ1-5; D is undetermined. Germline loops: CDR1 MNHNS, CDR2 SASEGT. The CDR3 consists of 15 residues. CDR3 protein: CASSEVRNTNRPQHF. CDR3 DNA: TGTGCCAGCAGTGAGGTTCGGAATACTAATCGGCCCCAGCATTTT.